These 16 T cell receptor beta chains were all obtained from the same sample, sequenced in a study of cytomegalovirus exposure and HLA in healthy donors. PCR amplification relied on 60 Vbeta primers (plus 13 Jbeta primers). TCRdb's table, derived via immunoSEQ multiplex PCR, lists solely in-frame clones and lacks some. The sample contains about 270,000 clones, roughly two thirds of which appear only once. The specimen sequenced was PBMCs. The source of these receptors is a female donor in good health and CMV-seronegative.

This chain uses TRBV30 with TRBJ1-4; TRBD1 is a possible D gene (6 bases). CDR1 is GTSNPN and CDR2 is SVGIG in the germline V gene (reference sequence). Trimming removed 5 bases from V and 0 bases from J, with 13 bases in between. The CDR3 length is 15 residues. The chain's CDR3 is CAWLGGRATNEKLFF. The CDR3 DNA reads TGTGCCTGGTTAGGGGGAAGGGCAACTAATGAAAAACTGTTTTTT.

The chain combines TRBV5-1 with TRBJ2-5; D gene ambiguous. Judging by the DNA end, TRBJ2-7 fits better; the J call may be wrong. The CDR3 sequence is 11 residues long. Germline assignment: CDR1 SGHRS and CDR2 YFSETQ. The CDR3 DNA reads TGCGCCAGCAGCTCTAGCTACGAGCAGTACTTC. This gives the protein CASSSSYEQYF.

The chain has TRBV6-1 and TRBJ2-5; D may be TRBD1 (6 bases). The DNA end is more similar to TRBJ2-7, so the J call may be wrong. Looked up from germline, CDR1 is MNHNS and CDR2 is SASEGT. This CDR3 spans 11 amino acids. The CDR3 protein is CAVGRGYEQYF. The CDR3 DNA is TGTGCCGTTGGCAGGGGCTACGAGCAGTACTTC.

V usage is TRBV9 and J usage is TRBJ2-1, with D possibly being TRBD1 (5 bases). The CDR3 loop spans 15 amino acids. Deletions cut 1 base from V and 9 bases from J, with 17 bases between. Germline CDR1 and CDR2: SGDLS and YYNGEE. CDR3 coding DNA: TGTGCCAGCAGCGTATCAGGGATGATGAAGGGTGAGCAGTTCTTC. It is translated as CASSVSGMMKGEQFF. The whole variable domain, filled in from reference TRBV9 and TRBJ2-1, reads DSGVTQTPKHLITATGQRVTLRCSPRSGDLSVYWYQQSLDQGLQFLIQYYNGEERAKGNILERFSAQQFPDLHSELNLSSLELGDSALYFCASSVSGMMKGEQFFGPGTRLTVL.

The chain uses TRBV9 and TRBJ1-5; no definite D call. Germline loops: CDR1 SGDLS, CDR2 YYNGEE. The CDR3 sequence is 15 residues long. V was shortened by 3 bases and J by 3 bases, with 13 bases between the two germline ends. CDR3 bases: TGTGCCAGCAGCGGAAATGGGGAGCTCAATCAGCCCCAGCATTTT. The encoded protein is CASSGNGELNQPQHF.

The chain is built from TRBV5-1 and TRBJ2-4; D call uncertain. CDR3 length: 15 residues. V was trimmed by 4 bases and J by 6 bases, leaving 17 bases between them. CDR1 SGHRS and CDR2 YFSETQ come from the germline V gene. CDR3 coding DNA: TGCGCCAGCAGCCCCAGGCCACCCCCAGGAAACATTCAGTACTTC. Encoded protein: CASSPRPPPGNIQYF.

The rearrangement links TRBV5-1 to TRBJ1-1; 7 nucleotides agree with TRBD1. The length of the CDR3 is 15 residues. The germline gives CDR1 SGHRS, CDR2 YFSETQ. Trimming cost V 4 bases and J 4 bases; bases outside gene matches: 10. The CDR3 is CASSKGQDFSTEAFF. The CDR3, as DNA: TGCGCCAGCAGCAAAGGACAGGATTTTAGCACTGAAGCTTTCTTT.

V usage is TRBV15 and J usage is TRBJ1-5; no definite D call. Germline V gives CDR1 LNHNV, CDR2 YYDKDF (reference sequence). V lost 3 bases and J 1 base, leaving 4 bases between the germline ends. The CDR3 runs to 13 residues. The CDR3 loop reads CATSSTSNQPQHF. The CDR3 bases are TGTGCCACCAGCAGCACAAGCAATCAGCCCCAGCATTTT.

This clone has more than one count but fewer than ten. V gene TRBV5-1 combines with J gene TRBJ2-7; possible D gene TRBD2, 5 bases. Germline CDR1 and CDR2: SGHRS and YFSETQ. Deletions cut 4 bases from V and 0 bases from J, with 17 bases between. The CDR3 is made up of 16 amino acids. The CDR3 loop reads CASSPASGVPSYEQYF. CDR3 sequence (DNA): TGCGCCAGCAGCCCCGCGAGCGGCGTCCCCTCCTACGAGCAGTACTTC.

The CDR3 reads CASSSLARGNPYEQYF. As DNA, the CDR3 is TGTGCCAGTTCGTCACTAGCCCGCGGGAATCCTTACGAGCAGTACTTC. This chain connects TRBV28 to TRBJ2-7; a possible D gene is TRBD2 (6 bases). This CDR3 has 16 residues. V lost 9 bases to trimming and J lost 4 bases, with 25 bases between them. Germline-derived CDR1 and CDR2 are MDHEN and SYDVKM.

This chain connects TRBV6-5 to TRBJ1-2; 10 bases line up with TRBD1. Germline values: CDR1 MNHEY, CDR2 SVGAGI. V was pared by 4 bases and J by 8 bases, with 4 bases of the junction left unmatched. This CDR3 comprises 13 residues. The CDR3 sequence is CASSSRDRGGYTF. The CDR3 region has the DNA TGTGCCAGCAGTTCCCGGGACAGGGGAGGCTACACCTTC.

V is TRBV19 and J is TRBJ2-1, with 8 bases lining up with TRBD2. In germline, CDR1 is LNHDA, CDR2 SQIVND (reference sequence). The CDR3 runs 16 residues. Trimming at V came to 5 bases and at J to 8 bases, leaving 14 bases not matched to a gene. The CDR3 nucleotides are TGTGCCAGTAGTCCTGATACCGGGACTAGACTACATGAGCAGTTCTTC. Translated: CASSPDTGTRLHEQFF.

In nucleotides, the CDR3 is TGTGCCAGCTCGCTCGGACAGGTGGGAAAGGCTGAAGCTTTCTTT. Amino acid sequence: CASSLGQVGKAEAFF. V is TRBV18 and J is TRBJ1-1, with 7 positions matching TRBD1. The CDR3 is 15 residues long. Germline V lookup: CDR1 KGHSH, CDR2 LQKENI. V trimming: 6 bases; J trimming: 6 bases; junction bases outside the gene matches: 13. The entire variable domain, with the rest obtained from reference TRBV18 and TRBJ1-1, is as follows: NAGVMQNPRHLVRRRGQEARLRCSPMKGHSHVYWYRQLPEEGLKFMVYLQKENIIDESGMPKERFSAEFPKEGPSILRIQQVVRGDSAAYFCASSLGQVGKAEAFFGQGTRLTVV.

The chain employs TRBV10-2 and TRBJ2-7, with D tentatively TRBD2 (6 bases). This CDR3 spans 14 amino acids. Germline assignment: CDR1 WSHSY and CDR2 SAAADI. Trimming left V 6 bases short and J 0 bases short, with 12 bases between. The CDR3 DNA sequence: TGCGCCAGCAGATCCGGGACTGTCTCCTACGAGCAGTACTTC. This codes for CASRSGTVSYEQYF.

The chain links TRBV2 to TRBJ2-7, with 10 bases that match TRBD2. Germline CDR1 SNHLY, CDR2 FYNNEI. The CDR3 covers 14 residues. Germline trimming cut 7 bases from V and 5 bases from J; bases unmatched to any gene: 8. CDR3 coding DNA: TGTGCCAGCAAGCTGAGCGGGAGGGTCAACGAGCAGTACTTC. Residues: CASKLSGRVNEQYF.

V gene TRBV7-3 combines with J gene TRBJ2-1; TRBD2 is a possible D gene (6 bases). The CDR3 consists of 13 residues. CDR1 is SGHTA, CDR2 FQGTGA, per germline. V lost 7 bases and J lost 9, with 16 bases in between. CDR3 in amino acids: CASKPGGMGEQFF. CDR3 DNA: TGTGCCAGCAAGCCCGGAGGGATGGGTGAGCAGTTCTTC. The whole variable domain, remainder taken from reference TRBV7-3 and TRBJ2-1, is GAGVSQTPSNKVTEKGKYVELRCDPISGHTALYWYRQSLGQGPEFLIYFQGTGAADDSGLPNDRFFAVRPEGSVSTLKIQRTERGDSAVYLCASKPGGMGEQFFGPGTRLTVL.